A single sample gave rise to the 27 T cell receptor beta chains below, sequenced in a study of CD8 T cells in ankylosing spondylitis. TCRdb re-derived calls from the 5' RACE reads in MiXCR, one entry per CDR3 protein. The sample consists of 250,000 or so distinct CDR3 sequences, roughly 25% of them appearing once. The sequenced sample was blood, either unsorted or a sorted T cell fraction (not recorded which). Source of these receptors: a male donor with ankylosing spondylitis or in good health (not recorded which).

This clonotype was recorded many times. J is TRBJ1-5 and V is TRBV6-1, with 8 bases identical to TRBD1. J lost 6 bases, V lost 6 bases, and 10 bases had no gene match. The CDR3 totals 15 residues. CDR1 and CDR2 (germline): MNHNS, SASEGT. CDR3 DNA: TGTGCCAGCAGCAAGGACAGGGATAGTAGTCAGCCCCAGCATTTT. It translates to CASSKDRDSSQPQHF.

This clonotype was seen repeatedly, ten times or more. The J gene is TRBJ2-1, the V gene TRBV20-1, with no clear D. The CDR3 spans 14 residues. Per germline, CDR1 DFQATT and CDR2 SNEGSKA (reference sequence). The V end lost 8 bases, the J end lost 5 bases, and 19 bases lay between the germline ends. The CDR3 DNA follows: TGCAGTCTTACCTCCCGTAAGGCCCACAATGAGCAGTTCTTC. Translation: CSLTSRKAHNEQFF.

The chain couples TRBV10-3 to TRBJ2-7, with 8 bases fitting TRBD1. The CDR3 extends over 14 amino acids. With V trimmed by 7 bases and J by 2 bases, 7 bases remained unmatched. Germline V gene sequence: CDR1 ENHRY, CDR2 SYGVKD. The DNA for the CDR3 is TGTGCCATCAAAGACCGGGACAGGCCCTACGAGCAGTACTTC. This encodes CAIKDRDRPYEQYF.

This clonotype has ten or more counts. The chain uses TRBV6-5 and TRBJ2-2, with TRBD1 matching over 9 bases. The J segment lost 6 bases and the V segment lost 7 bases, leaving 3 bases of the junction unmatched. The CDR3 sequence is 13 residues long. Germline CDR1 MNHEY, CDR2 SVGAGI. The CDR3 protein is CASINRGPGELFF. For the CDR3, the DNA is TGTGCCAGCATTAACAGGGGGCCCGGGGAGCTGTTTTTT.

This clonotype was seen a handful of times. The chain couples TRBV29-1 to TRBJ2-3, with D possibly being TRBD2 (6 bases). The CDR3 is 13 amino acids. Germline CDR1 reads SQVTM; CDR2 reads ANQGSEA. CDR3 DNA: TGCAGTATAGGCGGGACTAGCACAGATACGCAGTATTTT. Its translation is CSIGGTSTDTQYF.

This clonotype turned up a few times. The CDR3, as DNA: TGCAGTGCTAGACAATCTAGCGGGGGGGACAATGAGCAGTTCTTC. Protein: CSARQSSGGDNEQFF. The J gene is TRBJ2-1, the V gene TRBV20-1; 12 bases line up with TRBD2. This CDR3 region has 15 residues. V gave up 2 bases and J gave up 5 bases; unmatched junction bases: 4. CDR1 and CDR2 (germline): DFQATT, SNEGSKA (reference sequence).

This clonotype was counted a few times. As DNA, the CDR3 is TGCAGTGCTAGTTCGGGTACTAGCGCAGAGACCCAGTACTTC. This sequence encodes CSASSGTSAETQYF. J is TRBJ2-5 and V is TRBV20-1, with 7 bases identical to TRBD2. Trimming at V came to 3 bases and at J to 4 bases, leaving 8 bases not matched to a gene. The length of the CDR3 is 14 residues. CDR1 is DFQATT and CDR2 is SNEGSKA in the germline V gene (reference sequence).

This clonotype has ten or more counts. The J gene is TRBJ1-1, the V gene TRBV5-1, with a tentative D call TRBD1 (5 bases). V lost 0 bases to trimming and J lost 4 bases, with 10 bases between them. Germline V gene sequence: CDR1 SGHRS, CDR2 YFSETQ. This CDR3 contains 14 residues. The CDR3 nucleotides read TGCGCCAGCAGCTTGGCAGGGTTCGGCACTGAAGCTTTCTTT. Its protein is CASSLAGFGTEAFF.

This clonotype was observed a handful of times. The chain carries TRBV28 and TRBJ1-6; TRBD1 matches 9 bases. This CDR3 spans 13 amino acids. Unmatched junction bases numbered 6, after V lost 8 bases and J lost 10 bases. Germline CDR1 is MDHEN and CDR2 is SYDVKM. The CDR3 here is CASGTGGKSPLHF. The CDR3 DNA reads TGTGCCAGCGGAACAGGGGGCAAGTCACCCCTCCACTTT.

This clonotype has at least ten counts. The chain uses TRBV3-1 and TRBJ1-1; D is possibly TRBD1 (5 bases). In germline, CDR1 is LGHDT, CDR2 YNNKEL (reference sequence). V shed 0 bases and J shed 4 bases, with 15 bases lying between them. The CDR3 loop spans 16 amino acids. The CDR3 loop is CASSQDWQGKSTEAFF. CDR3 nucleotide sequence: TGTGCCAGCAGCCAAGATTGGCAGGGCAAGTCCACTGAAGCTTTCTTT.

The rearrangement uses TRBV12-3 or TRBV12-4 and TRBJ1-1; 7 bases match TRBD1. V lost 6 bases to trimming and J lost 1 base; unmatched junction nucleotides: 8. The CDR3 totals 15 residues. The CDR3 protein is CASRFSRGSNTEAFF. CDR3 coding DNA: TGTGCCAGCAGGTTTTCCAGGGGGTCGAACACTGAAGCTTTCTTT.

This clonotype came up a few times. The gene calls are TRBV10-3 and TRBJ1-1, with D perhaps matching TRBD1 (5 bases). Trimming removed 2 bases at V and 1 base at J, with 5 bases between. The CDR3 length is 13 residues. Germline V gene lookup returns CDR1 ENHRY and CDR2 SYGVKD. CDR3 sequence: CAISEQGNTEAFF. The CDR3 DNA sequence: TGTGCCATCAGTGAGCAGGGGAACACTGAAGCTTTCTTT.

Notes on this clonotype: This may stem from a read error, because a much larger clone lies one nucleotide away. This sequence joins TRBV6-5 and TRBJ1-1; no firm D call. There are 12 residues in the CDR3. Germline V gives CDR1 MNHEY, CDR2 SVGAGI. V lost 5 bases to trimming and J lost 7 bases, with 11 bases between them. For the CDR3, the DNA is TGTGCCAGCAGTCGAGGACCGGGTGAAGCTTTCTTT. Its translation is CASSRGPGEAFF.

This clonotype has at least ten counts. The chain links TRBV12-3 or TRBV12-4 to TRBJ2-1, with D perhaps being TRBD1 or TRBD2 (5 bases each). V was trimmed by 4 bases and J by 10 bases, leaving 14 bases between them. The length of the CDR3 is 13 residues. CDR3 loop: CASSSTGTSEQFF. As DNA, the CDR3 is TGTGCCAGCAGTTCGACCGGGACGTCAGAGCAGTTCTTC.

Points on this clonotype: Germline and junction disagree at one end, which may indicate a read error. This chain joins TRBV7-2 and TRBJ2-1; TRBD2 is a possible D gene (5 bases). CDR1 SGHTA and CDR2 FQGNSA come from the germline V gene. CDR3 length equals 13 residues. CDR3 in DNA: TGTGCCAGCAGCATAGCGAGCGCAACTGAGCAGTTCTTC. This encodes CASSIASATEQFF.

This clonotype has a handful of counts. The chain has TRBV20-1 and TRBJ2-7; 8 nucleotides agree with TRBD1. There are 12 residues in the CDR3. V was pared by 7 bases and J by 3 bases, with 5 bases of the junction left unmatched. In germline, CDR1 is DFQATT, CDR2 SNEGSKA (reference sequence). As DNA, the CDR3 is TGCAGTGTCAGGGGGCGGAACTACGAGCAGTACTTC. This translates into CSVRGRNYEQYF.

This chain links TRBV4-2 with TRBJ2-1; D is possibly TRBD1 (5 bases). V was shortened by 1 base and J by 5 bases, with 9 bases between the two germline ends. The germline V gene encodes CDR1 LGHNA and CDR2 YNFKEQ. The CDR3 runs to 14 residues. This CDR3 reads CASSQGGRNNEQFF. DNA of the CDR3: TGTGCCAGCAGCCAAGGGGGCAGGAACAATGAGCAGTTCTTC.

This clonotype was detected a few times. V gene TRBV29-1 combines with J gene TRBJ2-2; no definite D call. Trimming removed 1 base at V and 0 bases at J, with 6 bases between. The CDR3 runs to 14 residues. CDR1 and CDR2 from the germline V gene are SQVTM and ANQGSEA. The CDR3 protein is CSVEAFANTGELFF. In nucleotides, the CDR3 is TGCAGCGTTGAAGCGTTTGCGAACACCGGGGAGCTGTTTTTT.

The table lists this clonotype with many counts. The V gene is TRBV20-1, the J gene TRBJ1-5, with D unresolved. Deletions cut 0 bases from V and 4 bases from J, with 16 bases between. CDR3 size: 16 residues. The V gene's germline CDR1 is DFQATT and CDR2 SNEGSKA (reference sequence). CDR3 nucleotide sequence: TGCAGTGCTAGAGATAGCCGAAGGAGGGCAAATCAGCCCCAGCATTTT. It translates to CSARDSRRRANQPQHF.

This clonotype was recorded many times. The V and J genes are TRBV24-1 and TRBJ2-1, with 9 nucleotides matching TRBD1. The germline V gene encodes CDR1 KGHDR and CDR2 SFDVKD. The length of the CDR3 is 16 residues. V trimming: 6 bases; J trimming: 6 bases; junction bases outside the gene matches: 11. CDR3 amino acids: CATSPARQGGSNEQFF. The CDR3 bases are TGTGCCACCAGTCCGGCTCGACAGGGGGGATCCAATGAGCAGTTCTTC.

CDR3 sequence (DNA): TGCAGCGGGCGATCAGGGCCCTACAGTGGCTACACCTTC. It translates to CSGRSGPYSGYTF. The chain uses TRBV29-1 and TRBJ1-2, with D possibly matching TRBD1 (5 bases). With 7 bases removed from V and 7 bases from J, the gap between germline ends came to 19 bases. The germline V gene encodes CDR1 SQVTM and CDR2 ANQGSEA. This CDR3 is built from 13 residues.

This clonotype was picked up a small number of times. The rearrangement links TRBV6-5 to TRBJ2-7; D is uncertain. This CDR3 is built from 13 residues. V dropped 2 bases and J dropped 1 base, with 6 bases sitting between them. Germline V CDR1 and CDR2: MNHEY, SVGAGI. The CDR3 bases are TGTGCCAGCAGTTACCCGAATTCCTACGAGCAGTACTTC. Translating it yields CASSYPNSYEQYF.

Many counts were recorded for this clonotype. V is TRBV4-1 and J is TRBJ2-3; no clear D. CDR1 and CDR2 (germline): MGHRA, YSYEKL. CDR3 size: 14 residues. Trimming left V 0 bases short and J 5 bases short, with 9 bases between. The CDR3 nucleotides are TGCGCCAGCAGCCAAGAGGACCTTCGAGATACGCAGTATTTT. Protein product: CASSQEDLRDTQYF.

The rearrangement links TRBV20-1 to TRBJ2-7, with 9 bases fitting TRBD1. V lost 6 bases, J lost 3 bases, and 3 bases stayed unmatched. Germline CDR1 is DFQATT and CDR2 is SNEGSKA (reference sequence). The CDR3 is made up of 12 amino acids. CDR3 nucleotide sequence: TGCAGTGCCCGGACAGGGGACTACGAGCAGTACTTC. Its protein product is CSARTGDYEQYF.

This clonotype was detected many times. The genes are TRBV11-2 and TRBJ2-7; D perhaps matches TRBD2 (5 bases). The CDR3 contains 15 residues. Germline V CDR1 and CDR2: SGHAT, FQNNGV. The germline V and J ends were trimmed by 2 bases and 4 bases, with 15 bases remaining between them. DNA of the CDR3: TGTGCCAGCAGCTTAAGCAACAGCGGTTTGTACGAGCAGTACTTC. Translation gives CASSLSNSGLYEQYF. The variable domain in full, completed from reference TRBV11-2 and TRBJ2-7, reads EAGVAQSPRYKIIEKRQSVAFWCNPISGHATLYWYQQILGQGPKLLIQFQNNGVVDDSQLPKDRFSAERLKGVDSTLKIQPAKLEDSAVYLCASSLSNSGLYEQYFGPGTRLTVT.

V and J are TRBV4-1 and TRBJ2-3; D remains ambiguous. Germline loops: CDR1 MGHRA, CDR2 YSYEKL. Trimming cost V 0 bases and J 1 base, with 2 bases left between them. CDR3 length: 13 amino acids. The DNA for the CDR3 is TGCGCCAGCAGCCAAGAAGGCACAGATACGCAGTATTTT. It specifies CASSQEGTDTQYF.

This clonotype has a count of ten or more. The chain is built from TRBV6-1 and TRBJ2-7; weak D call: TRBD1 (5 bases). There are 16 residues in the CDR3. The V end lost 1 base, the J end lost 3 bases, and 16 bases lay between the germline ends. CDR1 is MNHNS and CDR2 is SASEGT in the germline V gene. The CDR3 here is CASSEGKGVGVYEQYF. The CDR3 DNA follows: TGTGCCAGCAGTGAAGGCAAAGGGGTGGGTGTCTACGAGCAGTACTTC.